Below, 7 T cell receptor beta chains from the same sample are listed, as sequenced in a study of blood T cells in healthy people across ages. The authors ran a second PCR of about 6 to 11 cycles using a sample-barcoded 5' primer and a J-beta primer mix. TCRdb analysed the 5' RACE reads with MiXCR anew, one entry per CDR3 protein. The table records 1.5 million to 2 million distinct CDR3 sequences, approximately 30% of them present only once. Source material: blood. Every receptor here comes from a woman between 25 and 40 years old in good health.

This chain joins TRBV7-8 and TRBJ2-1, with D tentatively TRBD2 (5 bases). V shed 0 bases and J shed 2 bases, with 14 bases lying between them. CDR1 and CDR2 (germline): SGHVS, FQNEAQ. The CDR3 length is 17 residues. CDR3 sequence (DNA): TGTGCCAGCAGCTTAGCGCGTAGCGCAGGCACCTACAATGAGCAGTTCTTC. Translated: CASSLARSAGTYNEQFF.

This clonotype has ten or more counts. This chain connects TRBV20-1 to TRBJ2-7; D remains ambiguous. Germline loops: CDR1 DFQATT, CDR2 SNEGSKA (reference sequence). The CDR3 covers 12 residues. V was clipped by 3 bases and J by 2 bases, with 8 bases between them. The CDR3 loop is CSARADAYEQYF. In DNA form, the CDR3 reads TGCAGTGCTAGGGCGGATGCCTACGAGCAGTACTTC.

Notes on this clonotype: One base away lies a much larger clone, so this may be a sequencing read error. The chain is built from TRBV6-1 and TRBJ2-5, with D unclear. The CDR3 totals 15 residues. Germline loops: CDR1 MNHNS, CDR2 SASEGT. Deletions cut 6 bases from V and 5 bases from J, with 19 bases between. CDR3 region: CASRLDGLSHETQYF. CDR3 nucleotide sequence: TGTGCCAGCAGATTGGACGGCTTATCCCATGAGACCCAGTACTTC.

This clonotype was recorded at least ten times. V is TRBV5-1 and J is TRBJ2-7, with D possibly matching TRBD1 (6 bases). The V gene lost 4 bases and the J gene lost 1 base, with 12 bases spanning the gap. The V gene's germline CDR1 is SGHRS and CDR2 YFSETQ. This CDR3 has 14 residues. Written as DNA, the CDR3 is TGCGCCAGCAGCGTGCGACAGGAGTCCTACGAGCAGTACTTC. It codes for CASSVRQESYEQYF.

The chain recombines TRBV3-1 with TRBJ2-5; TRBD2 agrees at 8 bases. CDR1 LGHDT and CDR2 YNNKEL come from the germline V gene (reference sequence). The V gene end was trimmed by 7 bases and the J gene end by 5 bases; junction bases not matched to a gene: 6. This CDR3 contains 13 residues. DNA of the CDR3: TGTGCCAGCAATAGCGGGGAGAGGGAGACCCAGTACTTC. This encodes CASNSGERETQYF.

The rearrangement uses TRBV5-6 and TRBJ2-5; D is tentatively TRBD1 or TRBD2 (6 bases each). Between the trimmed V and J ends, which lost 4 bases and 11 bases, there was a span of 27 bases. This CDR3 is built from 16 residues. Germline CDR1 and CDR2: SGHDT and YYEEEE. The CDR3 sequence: CASSVLQGGGYNEQYF. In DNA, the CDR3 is TGTGCCAGCAGCGTATTACAGGGAGGAGGGTACAATGAGCAGTACTTC.

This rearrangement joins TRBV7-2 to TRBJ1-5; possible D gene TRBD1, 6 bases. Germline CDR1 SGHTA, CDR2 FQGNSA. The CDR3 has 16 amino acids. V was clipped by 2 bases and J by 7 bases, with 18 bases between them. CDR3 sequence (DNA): TGTGCCAGCAGCTTATACCCAGCGGGGGCAAACCAGCCCCAGCATTTT. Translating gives CASSLYPAGANQPQHF.